The 11 T cell receptor beta chains below all came from one sample that was sequenced in a study of Ad26.COV2.S vaccination and SARS-CoV-2 variants. Libraries were prepared by immunoSEQ multiplex PCR; TCRdb keeps only in-frame clonotypes and omits some of them. The table has roughly 450,000 clones, approximately 90% seen once. Treatment denoted: over 15 received Ad26.COV2.S at low or high dose, single or two shots; about 5 received placebo; per-sample allocation not given. Vaccine and placebo recipients were sampled on day 63 after the first injection. The specimen comprised peripheral blood, sampled in a trial of Ad26.COV2.S vaccine versus placebo. Every receptor here comes from a person between 18 and 60 years old who received the Ad26.COV2.S COVID-19 vaccine or a placebo.

The chain combines TRBV6-6 with TRBJ1-2; maybe TRBD1 (5 bases). Per germline, CDR1 MNHNY and CDR2 SVGAGI (reference sequence). This CDR3 region has 19 residues. Trimming removed 6 bases from V and 0 bases from J, with 26 bases in between. CDR3 sequence (DNA): TGTGCCAGCAGCTATCGCCCTATAACTCCGCGACAGACTAACTATGGCTACACCTTC. The encoded protein is CASSYRPITPRQTNYGYTF.

This chain links TRBV20-1 with TRBJ1-1; 7 bases align to TRBD1. This CDR3 is built from 11 residues. V lost 1 base and J lost 12; bases outside the gene matches: 5. Germline V gene data show CDR1 as DFQATT and CDR2 as SNEGSKA (reference sequence). CDR3 coding DNA: TGCAGTGCTAGAGGCAGGGGGTTAACTTTCTTT. It encodes CSARGRGLTFF.

This clone was picked up a small number of times. The chain links TRBV30 to TRBJ1-4, with 7 bases matching TRBD1. Germline V CDR1 and CDR2: GTSNPN, SVGIG (reference sequence). The trim removed 4 bases at V and 10 bases at J, leaving 9 bases unmatched. The CDR3 has 13 residues. CDR3: CAWIDRDLGKLFF. In DNA form, the CDR3 reads TGTGCCTGGATCGACAGGGATCTTGGAAAACTGTTTTTT.

The genes are TRBV7-8 and TRBJ1-4; tentative D call: TRBD1 (6 bases). The V and J ends lost 5 bases and 15 bases respectively, with 16 bases between them. Per germline, CDR1 SGHVS and CDR2 FQNEAQ. The CDR3 is 12 residues long. The DNA for the CDR3 is TGTGCCAGCAGCCAGGACAGAAGCTATTTGTTTTTT. Its translation: CASSQDRSYLFF. The entire variable domain, with the rest obtained from reference TRBV7-8 and TRBJ1-4, is as follows: GAGVSQSPRYKVAKRGQDVALRCDPISGHVSLFWYQQALGQGPEFLTYFQNEAQLDKSGLPSDRFFAERPEGSVSTLKIQRTQQEDSAVYLCASSQDRSYLFFGSGTQLSVL.

This clone was observed a few times. The chain is built from TRBV5-4 and TRBJ2-2, with D possibly TRBD1 on 6 matching bases. The V gene lost 1 base and the J gene lost 6 bases, with 16 bases spanning the gap. CDR3 length: 16 amino acids. CDR1 and CDR2 from the germline V gene are SGHNT and YYREEE (reference sequence). Here the CDR3 DNA reads TGTGCCAGCAGCTTGTACTCAGGGGCTCTAGCCGGGGAGCTGTTTTTT. This codes for CASSLYSGALAGELFF.

V is TRBV5-4 and J is TRBJ2-7, with a weak D call TRBD2 (6 bases). V lost 6 bases, J lost 6 bases, and 19 bases lay in between. Germline assignment: CDR1 SGHNT and CDR2 YYREEE (reference sequence). CDR3 length: 14 amino acids. The CDR3 loop is CASKSRDSLSEQYF. CDR3 DNA: TGTGCCAGCAAATCCCGGGACTCTCTGAGCGAGCAGTACTTC.

The chain has TRBV28 and TRBJ2-2, with 14 bases lining up with TRBD2. The CDR3 extends over 23 amino acids. Germline assignment: CDR1 MDHEN and CDR2 SYDVKM. V lost 5 bases and J lost 3; bases outside the gene matches: 23. CDR3 in DNA: TGTGCCAGCAGTACGAACCGGGACGGAAGTCCCGGGACTAGCGGGAGCGACACCGGGGAGCTGTTTTTT. Protein: CASSTNRDGSPGTSGSDTGELFF.

The V gene is TRBV4-3, the J gene TRBJ2-2; no clear D gene. Germline V CDR1 and CDR2: LGHNA, YSLEER. There are 17 residues in the CDR3. The ends were cut back, 0 bases at V and 0 bases at J, with 11 bases in the middle. The CDR3 DNA reads TGCGCCAGCAGCCAAGATTTGGCTACCGCGAACACCGGGGAGCTGTTTTTT. It specifies CASSQDLATANTGELFF.

This chain links TRBV6-5 with TRBJ2-7, with D tentatively TRBD1 or TRBD2 (5 bases each). V shed 0 bases and J shed 3 bases, with 15 bases lying between them. Germline values: CDR1 MNHEY, CDR2 SVGAGI. This CDR3 region has 16 residues. The CDR3 reads CASSYSEPGRNYEQYF. The CDR3 DNA is TGTGCCAGCAGTTACTCGGAGCCGGGACGGAACTACGAGCAGTACTTC.

The CDR3 nucleotides read TGTGCCAGCAGCTCCGACCCCAATGAAAAACTGTTTTTT. Translation gives CASSSDPNEKLFF. This chain links TRBV5-4 with TRBJ1-4; D is unresolved. Germline V gives CDR1 SGHNT, CDR2 YYREEE (reference sequence). There are 13 residues in the CDR3. Trimming took 3 bases from V and 5 from J, leaving 8 bases between them.

The chain couples TRBV5-6 to TRBJ2-7; the D is unclear. Per germline, CDR1 SGHDT and CDR2 YYEEEE. Trimming removed 1 base from V and 6 bases from J, with 11 bases in between. This CDR3 has 13 residues. CDR3 loop: CASSLSVLSEQYF. CDR3 sequence (DNA): TGTGCCAGCAGCTTGTCCGTCCTCTCCGAGCAGTACTTC.